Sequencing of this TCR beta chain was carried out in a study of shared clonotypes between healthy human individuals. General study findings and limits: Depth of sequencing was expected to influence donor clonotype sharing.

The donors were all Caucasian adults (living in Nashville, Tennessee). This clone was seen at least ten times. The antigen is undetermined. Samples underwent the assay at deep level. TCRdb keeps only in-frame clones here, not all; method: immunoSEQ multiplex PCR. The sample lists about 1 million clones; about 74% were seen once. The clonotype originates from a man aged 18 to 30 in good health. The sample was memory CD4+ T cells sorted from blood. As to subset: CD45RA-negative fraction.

The CDR3 sequence is CASSYDPGSNTGELFF. The CDR3 region has the DNA TGCGCCAGCAGCTACGATCCTGGTTCGAACACCGGGGAGCTGTTTTTT. The rearrangement uses TRBV5-1 and TRBJ2-2; D ambiguous. This CDR3 has 16 amino acids. CDR1 is SGHRS, CDR2 YFSETQ, per germline. The V and J ends lost 3 bases and 0 bases respectively, with 12 bases between them.